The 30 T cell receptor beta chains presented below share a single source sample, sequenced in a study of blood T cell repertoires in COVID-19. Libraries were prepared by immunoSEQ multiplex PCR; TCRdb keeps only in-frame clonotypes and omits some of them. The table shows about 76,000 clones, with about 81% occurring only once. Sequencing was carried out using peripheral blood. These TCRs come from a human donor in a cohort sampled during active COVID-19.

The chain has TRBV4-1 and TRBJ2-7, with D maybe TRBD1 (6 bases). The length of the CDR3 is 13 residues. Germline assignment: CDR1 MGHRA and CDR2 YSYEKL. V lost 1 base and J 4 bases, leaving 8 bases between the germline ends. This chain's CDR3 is CASSQGTVYEQYF. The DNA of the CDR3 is TGCGCCAGCAGCCAAGGGACAGTTTACGAGCAGTACTTC.

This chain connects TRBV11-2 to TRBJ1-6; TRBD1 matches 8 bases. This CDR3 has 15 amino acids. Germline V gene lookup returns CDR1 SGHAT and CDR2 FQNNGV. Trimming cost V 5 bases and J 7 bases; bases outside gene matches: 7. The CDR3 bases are TGTGCCAGCAGCCCAAGGACAGGGATAAATTCACCCCTCCACTTT. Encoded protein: CASSPRTGINSPLHF.

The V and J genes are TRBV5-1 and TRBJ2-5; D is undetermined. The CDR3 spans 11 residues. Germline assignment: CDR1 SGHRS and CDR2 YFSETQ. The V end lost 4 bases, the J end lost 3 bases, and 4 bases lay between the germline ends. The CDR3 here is CASSQKETQYF. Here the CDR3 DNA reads TGCGCCAGCAGCCAGAAAGAGACCCAGTACTTC.

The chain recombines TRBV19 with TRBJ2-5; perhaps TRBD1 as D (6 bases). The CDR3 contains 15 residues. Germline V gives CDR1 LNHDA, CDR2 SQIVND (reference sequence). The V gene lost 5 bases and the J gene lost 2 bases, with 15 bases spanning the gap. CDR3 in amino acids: CASSLQSRGQETQYF. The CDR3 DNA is TGTGCCAGTAGTCTACAGTCCAGGGGACAAGAGACCCAGTACTTC. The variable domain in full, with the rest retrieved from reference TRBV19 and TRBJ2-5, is DGGITQSPKYLFRKEGQNVTLSCEQNLNHDAMYWYRQDPGQGLRLIYYSQIVNDFQKGDIAEGYSVSREKKESFPLTVTSAQKNPTAFYLCASSLQSRGQETQYFGPGTRLLVL.

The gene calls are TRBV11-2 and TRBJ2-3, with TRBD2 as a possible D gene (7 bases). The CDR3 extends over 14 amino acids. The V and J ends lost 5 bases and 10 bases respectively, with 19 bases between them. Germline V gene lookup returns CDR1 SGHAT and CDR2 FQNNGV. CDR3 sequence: CASSPTGGPEAQYF. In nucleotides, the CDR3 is TGTGCCAGCAGCCCTACGGGGGGCCCCGAGGCGCAGTATTTT.

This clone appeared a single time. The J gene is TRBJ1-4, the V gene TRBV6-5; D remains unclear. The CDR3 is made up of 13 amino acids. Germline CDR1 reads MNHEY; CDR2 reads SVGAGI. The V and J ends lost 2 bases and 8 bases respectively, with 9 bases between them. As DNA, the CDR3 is TGTGCCAGCAGTTACATCTCGGGAGAAAAACTGTTTTTT. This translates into CASSYISGEKLFF.

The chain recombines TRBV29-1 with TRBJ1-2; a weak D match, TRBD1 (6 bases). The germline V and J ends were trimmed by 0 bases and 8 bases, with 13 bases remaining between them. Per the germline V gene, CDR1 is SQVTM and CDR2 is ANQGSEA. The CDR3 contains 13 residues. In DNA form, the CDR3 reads TGCAGCGTTGAAGAAGCAGGGGATATCGGCTACACCTTC. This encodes CSVEEAGDIGYTF.

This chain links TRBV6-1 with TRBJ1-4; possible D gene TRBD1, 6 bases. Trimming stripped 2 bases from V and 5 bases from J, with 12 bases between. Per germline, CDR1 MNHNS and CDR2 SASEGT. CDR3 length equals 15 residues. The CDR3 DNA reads TGTGCCAGCAGTGAAATAGGGCAGGGGAATGAAAAACTGTTTTTT. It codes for CASSEIGQGNEKLFF.

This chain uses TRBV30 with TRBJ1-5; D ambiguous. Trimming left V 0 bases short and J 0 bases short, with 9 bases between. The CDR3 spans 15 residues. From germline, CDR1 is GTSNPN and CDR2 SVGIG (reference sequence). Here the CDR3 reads CAWSVGLSSNQPQHF. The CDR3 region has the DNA TGTGCCTGGAGTGTAGGACTTTCTAGCAATCAGCCCCAGCATTTT.

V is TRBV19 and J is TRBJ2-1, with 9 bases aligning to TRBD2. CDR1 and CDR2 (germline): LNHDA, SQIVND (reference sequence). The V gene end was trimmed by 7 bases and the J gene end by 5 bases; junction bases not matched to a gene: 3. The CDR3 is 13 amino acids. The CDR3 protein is CASKRGAHNEQFF. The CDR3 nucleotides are TGTGCCAGTAAGCGGGGGGCCCACAATGAGCAGTTCTTC.

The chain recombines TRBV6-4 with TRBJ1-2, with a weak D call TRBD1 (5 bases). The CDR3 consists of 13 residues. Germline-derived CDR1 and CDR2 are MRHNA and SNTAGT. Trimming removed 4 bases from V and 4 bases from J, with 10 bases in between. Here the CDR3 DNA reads TGTGCCAGCAGTGGGGCAAGGGGCTATGGCTACACCTTC. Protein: CASSGARGYGYTF.

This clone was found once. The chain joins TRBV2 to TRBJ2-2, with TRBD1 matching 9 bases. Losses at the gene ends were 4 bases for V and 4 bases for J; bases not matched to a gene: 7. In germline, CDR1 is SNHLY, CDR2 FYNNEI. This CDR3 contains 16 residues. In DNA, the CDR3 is TGTGCCAGCAGTGGGACAGGGGCGCGGGGCACCGGGGAGCTGTTTTTT. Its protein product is CASSGTGARGTGELFF.

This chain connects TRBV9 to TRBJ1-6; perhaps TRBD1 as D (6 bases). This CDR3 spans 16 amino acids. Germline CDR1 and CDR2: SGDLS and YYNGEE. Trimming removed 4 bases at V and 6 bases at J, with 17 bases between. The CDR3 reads CASSRGRGVSNSPLHF. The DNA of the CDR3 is TGTGCCAGCAGCCGAGGCAGGGGAGTAAGTAATTCACCCCTCCACTTT. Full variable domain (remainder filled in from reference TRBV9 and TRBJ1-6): DSGVTQTPKHLITATGQRVTLRCSPRSGDLSVYWYQQSLDQGLQFLIQYYNGEERAKGNILERFSAQQFPDLHSELNLSSLELGDSALYFCASSRGRGVSNSPLHFGNGTRLTVT.

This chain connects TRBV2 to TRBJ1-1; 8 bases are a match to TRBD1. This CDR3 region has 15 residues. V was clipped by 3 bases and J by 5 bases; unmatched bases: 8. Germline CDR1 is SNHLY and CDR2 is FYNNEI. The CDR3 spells CASSDRTGIWTEAFF. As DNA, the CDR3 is TGTGCCAGCAGTGATCGGACAGGGATTTGGACTGAAGCTTTCTTT.

This chain's CDR3 is CASSYSGGYQPQHF. In nucleotides, the CDR3 is TGTGCCAGCAGTTACTCGGGGGGATATCAGCCCCAGCATTTT. The gene calls are TRBV6-6 and TRBJ1-5; tentatively, D is TRBD1 (5 bases). V lost 0 bases and J 5 bases, leaving 8 bases between the germline ends. The CDR3 contains 14 residues. CDR1 and CDR2 (germline): MNHNY, SVGAGI (reference sequence).

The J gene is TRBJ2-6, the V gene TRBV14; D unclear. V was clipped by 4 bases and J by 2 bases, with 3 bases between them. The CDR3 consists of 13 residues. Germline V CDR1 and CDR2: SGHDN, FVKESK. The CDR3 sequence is CASSLAGANVLTF. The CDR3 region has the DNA TGTGCCAGCAGCCTAGCTGGGGCCAACGTCCTGACTTTC.

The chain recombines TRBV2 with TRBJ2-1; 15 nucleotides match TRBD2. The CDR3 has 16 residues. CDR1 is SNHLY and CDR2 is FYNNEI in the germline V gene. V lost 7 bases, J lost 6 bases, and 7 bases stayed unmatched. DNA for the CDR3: TGTGCCAGCAAATTTCCGGGACTAGCGGGGGGCAATGAGCAGTTCTTC. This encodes CASKFPGLAGGNEQFF.

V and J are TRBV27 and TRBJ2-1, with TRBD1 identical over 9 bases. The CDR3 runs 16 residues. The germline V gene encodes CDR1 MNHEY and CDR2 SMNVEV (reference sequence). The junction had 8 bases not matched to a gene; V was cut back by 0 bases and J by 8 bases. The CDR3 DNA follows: TGTGCCAGCAGTTTATCACCCGGGACAGGGTTAGATGAGCAGTTCTTC. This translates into CASSLSPGTGLDEQFF.

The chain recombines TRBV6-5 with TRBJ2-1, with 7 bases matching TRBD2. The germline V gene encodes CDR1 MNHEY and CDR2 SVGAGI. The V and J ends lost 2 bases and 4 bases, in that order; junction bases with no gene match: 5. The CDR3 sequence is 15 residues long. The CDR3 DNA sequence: TGTGCCAGCAGTTACCCGGGGGGAGATTACAATGAGCAGTTCTTC. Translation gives CASSYPGGDYNEQFF.

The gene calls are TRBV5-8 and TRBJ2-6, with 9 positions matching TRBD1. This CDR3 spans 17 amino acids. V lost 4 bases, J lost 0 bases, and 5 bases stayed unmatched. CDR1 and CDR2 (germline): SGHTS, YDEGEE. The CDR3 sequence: CASSGTGISSGANVLTF. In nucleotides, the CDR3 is TGTGCCAGCAGCGGGACAGGGATCAGCTCTGGGGCCAACGTCCTGACTTTC.

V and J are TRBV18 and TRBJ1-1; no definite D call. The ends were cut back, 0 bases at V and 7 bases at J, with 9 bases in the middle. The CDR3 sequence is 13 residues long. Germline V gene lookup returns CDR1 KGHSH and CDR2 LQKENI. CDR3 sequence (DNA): TGTGCCAGCTCACCACCCGACGGGGTTGAAGCTTTCTTT. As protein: CASSPPDGVEAFF.

This CDR3 reads CASSRDRGNEKLFF. CDR3 nucleotides: TGTGCCAGCAGCCGGGACAGGGGTAATGAAAAACTGTTTTTT. The chain links TRBV6-6 to TRBJ1-4, with 10 positions matching TRBD1. CDR1 MNHNY and CDR2 SVGAGI come from the germline V gene (reference sequence). The CDR3 totals 14 residues. The V and J ends lost 6 bases and 4 bases, in that order; junction bases with no gene match: 2.

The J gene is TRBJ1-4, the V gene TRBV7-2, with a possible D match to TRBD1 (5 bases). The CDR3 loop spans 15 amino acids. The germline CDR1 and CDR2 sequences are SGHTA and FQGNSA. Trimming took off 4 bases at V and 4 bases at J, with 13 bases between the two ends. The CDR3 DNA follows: TGTGCCAGCAGCTCCGACAGTCATAGTAATGAAAAACTGTTTTTT. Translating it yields CASSSDSHSNEKLFF.

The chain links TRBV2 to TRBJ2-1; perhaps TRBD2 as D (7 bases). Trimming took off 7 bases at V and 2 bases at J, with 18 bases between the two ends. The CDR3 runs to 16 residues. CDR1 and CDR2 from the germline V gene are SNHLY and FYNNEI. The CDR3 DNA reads TGTGCCAGCACCAATGATAGGGGGGGCCCCTACAATGAGCAGTTCTTC. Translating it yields CASTNDRGGPYNEQFF.

The chain's CDR3 is CASSSPAGTSTDTQYF. The CDR3 bases are TGCGCCAGCAGTTCTCCAGCGGGGACTAGCACAGATACGCAGTATTTT. This chain uses TRBV5-1 with TRBJ2-3, with 7 bases that match TRBD2. The germline V gene has CDR1 SGHRS and CDR2 YFSETQ. J was trimmed by 0 bases and V by 5 bases; bases with no gene match: 9. CDR3 size: 16 residues.

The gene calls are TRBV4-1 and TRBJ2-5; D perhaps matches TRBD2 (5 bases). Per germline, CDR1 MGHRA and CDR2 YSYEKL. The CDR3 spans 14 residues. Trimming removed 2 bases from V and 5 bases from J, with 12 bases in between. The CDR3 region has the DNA TGCGCCAGCAGCCAACGGACTGGCACTGAGACCCAGTACTTC. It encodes CASSQRTGTETQYF.

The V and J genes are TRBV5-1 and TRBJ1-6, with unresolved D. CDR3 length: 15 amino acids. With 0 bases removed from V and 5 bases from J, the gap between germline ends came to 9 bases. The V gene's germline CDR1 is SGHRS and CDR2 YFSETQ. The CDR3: CASSLAQSNNSPLHF. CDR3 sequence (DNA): TGCGCCAGCAGCTTGGCACAGAGTAATAATTCACCCCTCCACTTT.

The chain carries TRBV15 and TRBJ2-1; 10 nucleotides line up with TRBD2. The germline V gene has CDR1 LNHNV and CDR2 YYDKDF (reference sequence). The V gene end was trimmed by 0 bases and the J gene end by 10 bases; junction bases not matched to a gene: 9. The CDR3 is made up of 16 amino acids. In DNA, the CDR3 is TGTGCCACCAGCAGAGAAAGCGGGGGGGCTGGGGAGGAGCAGTTCTTC. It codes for CATSRESGGAGEEQFF.

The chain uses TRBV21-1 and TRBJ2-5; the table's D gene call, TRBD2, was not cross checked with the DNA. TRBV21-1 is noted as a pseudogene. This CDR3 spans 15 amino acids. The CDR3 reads CASSNLAGVQETQYF. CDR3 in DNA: TGTGCCAGCAGCAATCTAGCGGGAGTCCAAGAGACCCAGTACTTC.

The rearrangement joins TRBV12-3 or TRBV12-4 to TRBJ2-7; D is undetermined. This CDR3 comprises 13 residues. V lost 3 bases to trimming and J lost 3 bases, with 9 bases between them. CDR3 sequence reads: CASSFQAHYEQYF. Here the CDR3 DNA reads TGTGCCAGCAGTTTTCAGGCCCACTACGAGCAGTACTTC.